This entry features one T cell receptor beta chain sequence. Its antigen is as yet unknown. PCR used 60 Vbeta primers and 13 Jbeta primers. Generated by immunoSEQ multiplex PCR, the TCRdb table keeps only in-frame clones and is missing some. The repertoire holds about 150,000 clones, with roughly 66% as singletons. The data stem from a study of cytomegalovirus exposure and HLA in healthy donors. The study, taken as a whole, reports: TRBV6-2, TRBV6-3 and other indistinguishable V segments were excluded.

Germline CDR1 SGHRS, CDR2 YFSETQ. The CDR3 runs 12 residues. Trimming took 4 bases from V and 2 from J, leaving 7 bases between them. This TCR was sampled from a woman aged 55-75 years in good health and CMV-seronegative. The sample was PBMCs. The V and J genes are TRBV5-1 and TRBJ2-7; no clear D. In nucleotides, the CDR3 is TGCGCCAGCAGCATGAGTACCTACGAGCAGTACTTC. It encodes CASSMSTYEQYF.